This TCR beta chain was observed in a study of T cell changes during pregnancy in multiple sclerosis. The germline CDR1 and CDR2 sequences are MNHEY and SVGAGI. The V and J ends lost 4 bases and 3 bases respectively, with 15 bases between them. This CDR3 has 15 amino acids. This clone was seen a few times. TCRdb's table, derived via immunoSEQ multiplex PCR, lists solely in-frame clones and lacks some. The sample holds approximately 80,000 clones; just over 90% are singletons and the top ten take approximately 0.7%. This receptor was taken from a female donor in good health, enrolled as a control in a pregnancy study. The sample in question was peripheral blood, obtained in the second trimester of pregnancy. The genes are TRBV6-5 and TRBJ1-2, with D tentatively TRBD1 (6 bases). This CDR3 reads CASSSGDRRYYGYTF. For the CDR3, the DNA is TGTGCCAGCAGTTCGGGTGACAGGAGGTACTATGGCTACACCTTC.